This T cell receptor beta chain was captured in a study of OX40 agonist ivuxolimab in advanced cancers. Background for the entire study: Ivuxolimab was an agonistic, fully human IgG2 monoclonal antibody directed against OX40 (CD134), a costimulatory receptor. Intravenous ivuxolimab was administered to patients every 2 weeks at six dose levels: 0.01, 0.1, 0.3, 1.5, 3 and 10 mg/kg. Of the roughly 50 dose-escalation patients, hepatocellular carcinoma was present in about 20, melanoma in roughly 15, renal cell carcinoma in 9 and head and neck cancer in 9. In the dose-escalation cohort, more than 75% of patients were male, and the mean age was around 60 years, with a range of roughly 23 to 85. Patients were allowed to have had prior anti-PD-1, anti-PD-L1 or anti-CTLA-4 therapy, and around two fifths of the dose-escalation patients had been treated with checkpoint inhibitors. Peripheral TCRbeta sequencing was intended to test whether TCR sequence diversity was altered and clonal T-cell expansion was caused by ivuxolimab. The paper covers the monotherapy dose-escalation part of the phase I ivuxolimab trial, which included N of about 56 patients. Partial responses were achieved by three dose-escalation patients, of whom one had hepatocellular carcinoma and two had cutaneous melanoma.

For sequencing of the TCRbeta CDR3 region, genomic DNA was extracted from the sorted cells. The immunoSEQ Assay was used to sequence the TCRbeta CDR3 regions. Here the immuneACCESS table is served through TCRdb, limited to in-frame sequences with V and J called. Missing clones are a known gap in these copies; in checked studies unresolved V genes cover under half, and the rest lacks a known reason. This sample has around 90,000 clones in its table, and around 86% of those were observed once. Of the sample, under 0.35% falls within the top ten clones. CDR1 and CDR2 were assigned from the germline V gene as MNHNS and SASEGT. V sheds 1 base and J sheds 6 bases, leaving 13 bases between their ends. The CDR3 covers 14 residues, taking in both the cysteine and the phenylalanine. Here the CDR3 DNA is all that survives: 42 bases in frame from base 1. The trial excluded patients who had a history of autoimmune disease or were on systemic immunosuppression. Peripheral blood for TCR sequencing was collected from all dose cohorts at baseline, on cycle 4 day 1, and on cycle 7 day 1. Samples were obtained from an open-label, multicenter, first-in-human phase I dose-escalation trial of ivuxolimab. The trial enrolled adults with locally advanced or metastatic head and neck squamous cell, hepatocellular, melanoma or renal cell carcinoma. Before TCR sequencing, CD4+ T cells and CD8+ T cells from peripheral blood were sorted into separate populations.

Overall study results and their limits: In the 0.1-3.0 mg/kg groups, partial responders had among the lowest normalized peripheral clonal expansion, particularly in CD8+ T cells. Low levels of normalized T-cell clonal expansion were also seen in some patients who did not respond. At doses of 0.1 to 3.0 mg/kg, clonal expansion of both CD4+ and CD8+ blood T cells was observed from baseline to week 6. After ivuxolimab, expanded clones were on average more numerous among CD8+ T cells than among CD4+ T cells. The antigen specificity of the clonally expanded peripheral T cells was not determined.

Concerning this clone itself: This clone's antigen is unknown. Base qualities are missing; no much larger clone stands one base away. Other DNA sequences in this sample translate to the same CDR3.

The sequence derives from an adult with an advanced solid tumor such as melanoma, head and neck, liver or kidney cancer. Sample: CD4+ or CD8+ T cells sorted from blood, taken in a trial of the OX40 agonist ivuxolimab. Here the chain combines TRBV6-1 and TRBJ2-7; there is no confident call for the D gene. The CDR3 region has the sequence CASSEVVGMGEQYF. The DNA is as follows: TGTGCCAGCAGTGAAGTTGTAGGTATGGGCGAGCAGTACTTC.